This T cell receptor beta chain was identified during a study of metastatic and nonmetastatic thyroid tumors. Methods used by the authors: CDR3 differences across clinicopathological groups were used to build a distant-metastasis classifier for papillary thyroid cancer. TCRdb re-clonotyped the PCR reads through MiXCR. These V and J calls derive from TCRdb rather than the authors' analysis. The sample includes tens of thousands of clones, 9.5% to 13% of them seen just once. This CDR3 spans 15 amino acids. Trimming removed 0 bases from V and 2 bases from J, with 12 bases in between. From germline, CDR1 is SGHRS and CDR2 YFSETQ. There were no patients who had received any treatment before thyroid surgery. This clone was counted only a few times. A clone one base away is much larger, so this may be a read error.

This sequence was found in a male donor with papillary thyroid cancer or a benign thyroid nodule (not recorded which). Some clones in this sample may be carry-over from other donors' samples. What was sequenced was blood. V usage is TRBV5-1 and J usage is TRBJ2-7; tentative D call: TRBD2 (6 bases). The CDR3 here is CASSLGRDGTYEQYF. For the CDR3, the DNA is TGCGCCAGCAGCTTGGGGCGGGACGGGACCTACGAGCAGTACTTC.